These 24 T cell receptor beta chains share one sample of origin, sequenced in a study of cytomegalovirus exposure and HLA in healthy donors. Amplification used 60 Vbeta primers and 13 Jbeta primers. TCRdb keeps only in-frame clones here, not all; method: immunoSEQ multiplex PCR. The data contain 120,000 to 150,000 clones, about 80% of them seen just once; the ten biggest clones take up around 2%. Source material: PBMCs. These receptors were taken from a woman in her thirties or forties in good health and CMV-seronegative.

The rearrangement uses TRBV7-2 and TRBJ1-5, with a weak D call TRBD1 (5 bases). This CDR3 is built from 15 residues. V lost 1 base and J 2 bases, leaving 9 bases between the germline ends. CDR1 SGHTA and CDR2 FQGNSA come from the germline V gene. This CDR3 reads CASSLVWGGNQPQHF. The CDR3 region has the DNA TGTGCCAGCAGCTTAGTTTGGGGGGGCAATCAGCCCCAGCATTTT.

The rearrangement joins TRBV28 to TRBJ2-7; maybe TRBD2 (6 bases). V was cut by 8 bases and J by 1 base, with 12 bases left in between. Germline CDR1 MDHEN, CDR2 SYDVKM. The CDR3 consists of 13 residues. CDR3 sequence (DNA): TGTGCCAGCGAGGCGGGATCATCCTACGAGCAGTACTTC. It is translated as CASEAGSSYEQYF.

The sample holds a few counts of this clone. The chain uses TRBV2 and TRBJ2-7; the match to TRBD2 covers 7 bases. Germline CDR1 SNHLY, CDR2 FYNNEI. V dropped 5 bases and J dropped 11; count of bases not matched to a gene: 21. The length of the CDR3 is 16 residues. CDR3 sequence reads: CASSPPDGGRALKEYF. The CDR3, as DNA: TGTGCCAGCAGTCCACCGGATGGGGGGAGGGCCCTCAAGGAGTACTTC.

The rearrangement uses TRBV9 and TRBJ2-1, with TRBD2 matching 11 bases. Trimming at V came to 2 bases and at J to 10 bases, leaving 8 bases not matched to a gene. CDR1 is SGDLS, CDR2 YYNGEE, per germline. The CDR3 sequence is 15 residues long. DNA for the CDR3: TGTGCCAGCAGCGTCTACACTAGCGGGAGTGGGGAGCAGTTCTTC. Its protein product is CASSVYTSGSGEQFF.

The V and J genes are TRBV6-1 and TRBJ2-7; D perhaps matches TRBD1 (6 bases). The length of the CDR3 is 15 residues. In germline, CDR1 is MNHNS, CDR2 SASEGT. The V gene lost 1 base and the J gene lost 5 bases, with 15 bases spanning the gap. The CDR3 DNA is TGTGCCAGCAGTGAAGAGGGGCAGGGGTTCGACGAGCAGTACTTC. Protein product: CASSEEGQGFDEQYF.

This chain joins TRBV15 and TRBJ2-7; D may be TRBD1 (6 bases). CDR1 and CDR2 from the germline V gene are LNHNV and YYDKDF (reference sequence). Trimming stripped 5 bases from V and 6 bases from J, with 23 bases between. The CDR3 runs 16 residues. Written as DNA, the CDR3 is TGTGCCACCAGCGCCCAGACAGGCACCCTTAGGGGCGAGCAGTACTTC. Translating gives CATSAQTGTLRGEQYF. Full variable domain (rest looked up from reference TRBV15 and TRBJ2-7): DAMVIQNPRYQVTQFGKPVTLSCSQTLNHNVMYWYQQKSSQAPKLLFHYYDKDFNNEADTPDNFQSRRPNTSFCFLDIRSPGLGDTAMYLCATSAQTGTLRGEQYFGPGTRLTVT.

V usage is TRBV20-1 and J usage is TRBJ2-7; D possibly corresponds to TRBD2 (5 bases). V dropped 5 bases and J dropped 3 bases, with 8 bases sitting between them. There are 11 residues in the CDR3. CDR1 is DFQATT and CDR2 is SNEGSKA in the germline V gene (reference sequence). In nucleotides, the CDR3 is TGCAGTGCTCGGACTCTCTACGAGCAGTACTTC. Translated, it gives CSARTLYEQYF.

This clone was found a few times. This sequence joins TRBV7-6 and TRBJ2-5, with 7 bases matching TRBD1. CDR1 SGHVS and CDR2 FNYEAQ come from the germline V gene. CDR3 length: 16 residues. Trimming cost V 5 bases and J 0 bases; bases outside gene matches: 9. This chain's CDR3 is CASSPSGTVYQETQYF. The CDR3 DNA reads as TGTGCCAGCAGCCCCTCAGGGACAGTGTACCAAGAGACCCAGTACTTC.

The gene calls are TRBV6-1 and TRBJ2-5; D call uncertain. This CDR3 has 13 amino acids. V was shortened by 2 bases and J by 3 bases, with 7 bases between the two germline ends. Germline lookup yields CDR1 MNHNS and CDR2 SASEGT. The CDR3 nucleotides read TGTGCCAGCAGTGAATCTCCAGAAGAGACCCAGTACTTC. This translates into CASSESPEETQYF.

This chain uses TRBV7-3 with TRBJ2-1; D possibly corresponds to TRBD2 (6 bases). Per the germline V gene, CDR1 is SGHTA and CDR2 is FQGTGA. The CDR3 contains 16 residues. V gave up 1 base and J gave up 7 bases, with 17 bases separating them. The CDR3 region is CASSLRSGATQNEQFF. The CDR3 DNA is TGTGCCAGCAGCTTAAGGTCGGGAGCGACCCAAAATGAGCAGTTCTTC.

The V call is TRBV7-9, the J call TRBJ1-1, with D possibly being TRBD1 (5 bases). Trimming shortened V by 2 bases and J by 8 bases, and 9 bases separated the two germline ends. CDR3 length: 12 amino acids. Germline CDR1 SEHNR, CDR2 FQNEAQ (reference sequence). CDR3 in amino acids: CASSLWTTEAFF. The CDR3 DNA reads TGTGCCAGCAGCTTATGGACAACCGAAGCTTTCTTT.

The gene calls are TRBV28 and TRBJ2-1; 9 positions match TRBD2. The junction had 10 bases not matched to a gene; V was cut back by 8 bases and J by 5 bases. This CDR3 region has 15 residues. Germline loops: CDR1 MDHEN, CDR2 SYDVKM. The CDR3 is CASGGGTSNNNEQFF. In DNA form, the CDR3 reads TGTGCCAGCGGGGGGGGGACTAGCAACAACAATGAGCAGTTCTTC.

The rearrangement joins TRBV6-5 to TRBJ2-7; TRBD1 is a possible D gene (6 bases). Per the germline V gene, CDR1 is MNHEY and CDR2 is SVGAGI. CDR3 size: 15 residues. V was trimmed by 0 bases and J by 6 bases, leaving 15 bases between them. Written as DNA, the CDR3 is TGTGCCAGCAGTTACTCGAATGGCCAGGGGTTCGAGCAGTACTTC. It is translated as CASSYSNGQGFEQYF.

The chain combines TRBV10-1 with TRBJ2-5, with 10 bases identical to TRBD2. The last part of the DNA fits TRBJ2-7 better; the J call may be wrong. Germline CDR1 reads WNHNN; CDR2 reads SYGVQD (reference sequence). The CDR3 runs to 15 residues. In nucleotides, the CDR3 is TGCGCCAGCAGTACTACTAGCGGGGCAAGCTACGAGCAGTACTTC. Translation gives CASSTTSGASYEQYF.

This chain links TRBV7-6 with TRBJ2-3, with TRBD1 as a possible D gene (6 bases). The germline CDR1 and CDR2 sequences are SGHVS and FNYEAQ. CDR3 length equals 15 residues. Trimming removed 0 bases at V and 6 bases at J, with 13 bases between. In DNA form, the CDR3 reads TGTGCCAGCAGCTTAGCGGTAGGGGGAGCGGATACGCAGTATTTT. Protein product: CASSLAVGGADTQYF.

The chain combines TRBV4-3 with TRBJ2-1; D remains unclear. The CDR3 totals 15 residues. Germline V lookup: CDR1 LGHNA, CDR2 YSLEER. The V and J ends lost 1 base and 0 bases respectively, with 7 bases between them. The CDR3 loop is CASSQGSSSYNEQFF. For the CDR3, the DNA is TGCGCCAGCAGCCAAGGTTCTAGCTCCTACAATGAGCAGTTCTTC.

This clone occurred once. The chain has TRBV28 and TRBJ1-4; D gene uncertain. This CDR3 is built from 13 residues. Trimming pared 5 bases from V and 8 bases from J, leaving 12 bases between. CDR1 is MDHEN, CDR2 SYDVKM, per germline. As DNA, the CDR3 is TGTGCCAGCAGTATTCCGGGAGACGAAAAACTGTTTTTT. Its protein is CASSIPGDEKLFF.

Concerning this clone: One end of the junction varies from germline; a read error may be responsible. V is TRBV7-9 and J is TRBJ1-4; the D is unclear. CDR1 is SEHNR and CDR2 is FQNEAQ in the germline V gene (reference sequence). The CDR3 extends over 11 amino acids. CDR3 loop: CSSSPLEKLFF. CDR3 DNA sequence: TGTTCCAGCAGCCCCCTTGAAAAACTGTTTTTT.

The V and J genes are TRBV6-6 and TRBJ1-1, with a possible D match to TRBD1 (5 bases). The CDR3 is 14 residues long. Germline CDR1 MNHNY, CDR2 SVGAGI (reference sequence). V was pared by 5 bases and J by 5 bases, with 15 bases between. The DNA of the CDR3 is TGTGCCAGCAGTCAAGACATTGGGGGGACTGAAGCTTTCTTT. Protein product: CASSQDIGGTEAFF.

About this clone: The junction departs from germline at one end; a sequencing error may be responsible. The rearrangement uses TRBV15 and TRBJ2-3; D ambiguous. The germline gives CDR1 LNHNV, CDR2 YYDKDF (reference sequence). There are 13 residues in the CDR3. CDR3 residues: CATSRDPADTQYF. CDR3 in DNA: TGTGCCACCAGCCGAGACCCCGCAGATACGCAGTATTTT. The full variable domain, its missing parts supplied by reference TRBV15 and TRBJ2-3, is DAMVIQNPRYQVTQFGKPVTLSCSQTLNHNVMYWYQQKSSQAPKLLFHYYDKDFNNEADTPDNFQSRRPNTSFCFLDIRSPGLGDTAMYLCATSRDPADTQYFGPGTRLTVL.

Turning to this clone: Relative to the germline gene, one junction end is altered; a read error may explain this. This chain uses TRBV7-8 with TRBJ2-3; TRBD2 might be the D (6 bases). The germline V gene has CDR1 SGHVS and CDR2 FQNEAQ. The CDR3 is made up of 14 amino acids. The chain's CDR3 is CASTGTRTSDTQYF. DNA of the CDR3: TGTGCAAGCACCGGGACTCGAACCTCAGATACGCAGTATTTT.

This clone turned up a few times. The chain links TRBV25-1 to TRBJ2-7; 8 bases line up with TRBD1. Trimming at V came to 8 bases and at J to 3 bases, leaving 6 bases not matched to a gene. The CDR3 runs 13 residues. The V gene's germline CDR1 is MGHDK and CDR2 SYGVNS. The CDR3 nucleotides are TGTGCCAGCGCCCCCGGGACAGGCTACGAGCAGTACTTC. Translated: CASAPGTGYEQYF.

To note about this clone: Other DNA sequences from this sample encode an identical CDR3 as well. The chain links TRBV5-1 to TRBJ1-1; D remains ambiguous. Per the germline V gene, CDR1 is SGHRS and CDR2 is YFSETQ. The CDR3 covers 14 residues. Trimming removed 0 bases from V and 1 base from J, with 7 bases in between. The CDR3 nucleotides read TGCGCCAGCAGCTTGGGACAAACGAACACTGAAGCTTTCTTT. As protein: CASSLGQTNTEAFF.

This clone appeared a single time. The V call is TRBV29-1, the J call TRBJ2-1, with 10 bases lining up with TRBD1. CDR3 size: 13 residues. Germline CDR1 is SQVTM and CDR2 is ANQGSEA. J lost 4 bases, V lost 7 bases, and 4 bases had no gene match. The CDR3 DNA follows: TGCAGCGCCCCGGGACAGGGGTACAATGAGCAGTTCTTC. This gives the protein CSAPGQGYNEQFF.